These 26 T cell receptor beta chains were all obtained from the same sample, sequenced in a study of identical twins. Each CDR3 protein gets one entry after TCRdb re-called the 5' RACE reads with MiXCR. Among approximately 470,000 distinct CDR3 sequences listed, 13% to 15% were seen once. The same specimen was also included in a second study, on yellow fever vaccine responses in identical twins.

Sequencing used CD4+ T cells sorted from blood. The receptors derive from a woman aged 18 to 35 in good health.

This clonotype was found a few times. The gene calls are TRBV6-5 and TRBJ2-7, with 11 bases fitting TRBD2. The CDR3 contains 15 residues. Germline CDR1 reads MNHEY; CDR2 reads SVGAGI. Trimming took 4 bases from V and 5 from J; bases not matched to a gene: 7. CDR3 in amino acids: CASSSGYSGRDEQYF. CDR3 in DNA: TGTGCCAGCAGTTCCGGCTATAGCGGGAGGGACGAGCAGTACTTC.

The sample holds a few counts of this clonotype. This sequence joins TRBV18 and TRBJ2-7; 9 nucleotides agree with TRBD1. V was pared by 4 bases and J by 6 bases, with 7 bases of the junction left unmatched. Germline V gene data show CDR1 as KGHSH and CDR2 as LQKENI. This CDR3 is 14 amino acids long. CDR3 nucleotide sequence: TGTGCCAGCTCACTACGGAACAGGGGGCTCGAGCAGTACTTC. Its translation is CASSLRNRGLEQYF.

A few counts support this clonotype. The V and J genes are TRBV2 and TRBJ2-1, with TRBD1 identical over 9 bases. In germline, CDR1 is SNHLY, CDR2 FYNNEI. The CDR3 runs to 14 residues. V was clipped by 10 bases and J by 3 bases; unmatched bases: 7. The CDR3 region has the DNA TGTGCCACAGCCGGGACAGGGCGCTACAATGAGCAGTTCTTC. Encoded protein: CATAGTGRYNEQFF.

This chain joins TRBV9 and TRBJ2-1; TRBD1 is a possible D gene (5 bases). Trimming shortened V by 0 bases and J by 9 bases, and 10 bases separated the two germline ends. The germline V gene encodes CDR1 SGDLS and CDR2 YYNGEE. The CDR3 sequence is 13 residues long. The CDR3 region has the DNA TGTGCCAGCAGCGTAGTATGGGGCGGTGAGCAGTTCTTC. The encoded protein is CASSVVWGGEQFF.

The J gene is TRBJ2-1, the V gene TRBV5-5; the D gene is possibly TRBD2 (6 bases). CDR3 size: 13 residues. Germline CDR1 is SGHKS and CDR2 is YYEKEE (reference sequence). The ends were cut back, 1 base at V and 10 bases at J, with 12 bases in the middle. As DNA, the CDR3 is TGTGCCAGCAGCTTGCTAGCGCTTCCAGAGCAGTTCTTC. Translation: CASSLLALPEQFF.

The table lists this clonotype with a few counts. The chain is built from TRBV5-1 and TRBJ2-3, with TRBD2 matching over 10 bases. Germline CDR1 reads SGHRS; CDR2 reads YFSETQ. This CDR3 is built from 15 residues. The V segment lost 4 bases and the J segment 2 bases; nucleotides outside the gene matches: 4. The DNA for the CDR3 is TGCGCCAGCAGCCTAGCGGGGGTCCACACAGATACGCAGTATTTT. This codes for CASSLAGVHTDTQYF.

Only a few counts were recorded for this clonotype. The chain carries TRBV20-1 and TRBJ2-4; the match to TRBD1 covers 10 bases. With 6 bases clipped from V and 4 bases from J, the junction kept 6 bases outside the gene matches. This CDR3 spans 14 amino acids. Germline V CDR1 and CDR2: DFQATT, SNEGSKA (reference sequence). The CDR3 is CSAKRTGGKNIQYF. In DNA form, the CDR3 reads TGCAGTGCCAAACGGACAGGGGGTAAAAACATTCAGTACTTC.

The V gene is TRBV7-9, the J gene TRBJ2-1; TRBD2 might be the D (7 bases). V lost 1 base and J 12 bases, leaving 13 bases between the germline ends. This CDR3 has 13 residues. The germline V gene encodes CDR1 SEHNR and CDR2 FQNEAQ (reference sequence). The CDR3 loop reads CASSLGYGGLQFF. DNA of the CDR3: TGTGCCAGCAGCTTAGGATACGGGGGGCTGCAGTTCTTC.

Written as DNA, the CDR3 is TGTGCCAGCAGCGTTGGGGGACAGGGAGAGACCCAGTACTTC. This sequence encodes CASSVGGQGETQYF. V usage is TRBV9 and J usage is TRBJ2-5; 9 bases map to TRBD1. The CDR3 loop spans 14 amino acids. V lost 2 bases and J lost 4; bases outside the gene matches: 3. Per germline, CDR1 SGDLS and CDR2 YYNGEE.

The chain carries TRBV20-1 and TRBJ1-2, with D possibly being TRBD1 (6 bases). In germline, CDR1 is DFQATT, CDR2 SNEGSKA (reference sequence). The CDR3 runs 13 residues. V was pared by 1 base and J by 12 bases, with 18 bases between. CDR3 residues: CSARGGGRVRDTF. In nucleotides, the CDR3 is TGCAGTGCTAGAGGTGGGGGCAGGGTCCGGGACACCTTC.

The rearrangement joins TRBV6-6 to TRBJ2-3; possible D gene TRBD2, 5 bases. Germline lookup yields CDR1 MNHNY and CDR2 SVGAGI (reference sequence). The CDR3 runs 13 residues. V gave up 7 bases and J gave up 2 bases, with 10 bases separating them. The chain's CDR3 is CASTVGNTDTQYF. CDR3 nucleotide sequence: TGTGCCAGCACTGTCGGGAACACAGATACGCAGTATTTT.

V is TRBV6-2 or TRBV6-3 and J is TRBJ1-4; possibly TRBD1 for D (5 bases). Trimming removed 6 bases at V and 0 bases at J, with 17 bases between. From germline, CDR1 is MNHEY and CDR2 SVGEGT. The CDR3 consists of 17 residues. The CDR3 spells CASSYTDPGATNEKLFF. CDR3 nucleotide sequence: TGTGCCAGCAGCTATACTGACCCGGGGGCAACTAATGAAAAACTGTTTTTT.

This clonotype was detected a few times. V gene TRBV18 combines with J gene TRBJ2-7; a weak D match, TRBD1 (6 bases). The V gene lost 5 bases and the J gene lost 7 bases, with 12 bases spanning the gap. The CDR3 extends over 12 amino acids. The germline CDR1 and CDR2 sequences are KGHSH and LQKENI. This CDR3 is CASSTRDNEQYF. The CDR3 DNA reads TGTGCCAGCTCAACCAGGGACAATGAGCAGTACTTC.

This clonotype showed up just a few times. V gene TRBV12-3 or TRBV12-4 combines with J gene TRBJ2-4; the D call may be TRBD1 or TRBD2 (5 bases each). CDR3 length: 15 amino acids. Trimming shortened V by 7 bases and J by 11 bases, and 24 bases separated the two germline ends. The CDR3 loop is CASTNAGTPGGVQYF. DNA for the CDR3: TGTGCCAGCACCAACGCCGGGACCCCTGGTGGGGTTCAGTACTTC.

This clonotype was counted between two and nine times. The genes are TRBV12-3 or TRBV12-4 and TRBJ1-2, with 8 bases identical to TRBD1. The CDR3 consists of 13 residues. The J segment lost 7 bases and the V segment lost 6 bases, leaving 7 bases of the junction unmatched. The DNA of the CDR3 is TGTGCCAGCAGCCTCAGGGGGCTTGGTGGCTACACCTTC. Residues: CASSLRGLGGYTF.

The V call is TRBV6-1, the J call TRBJ1-2; TRBD1 aligns across 9 bases. This CDR3 is built from 16 residues. Unmatched junction bases numbered 13, after V lost 8 bases and J lost 3 bases. From germline, CDR1 is MNHNS and CDR2 SASEGT. The CDR3 is CASQPNKGQGDYGYTF. CDR3 DNA sequence: TGTGCCAGCCAACCCAACAAGGGACAGGGAGACTATGGCTACACCTTC.

V gene TRBV30 combines with J gene TRBJ1-2; D is unresolved. The V gene's germline CDR1 is GTSNPN and CDR2 SVGIG (reference sequence). This CDR3 spans 12 amino acids. V was pared by 4 bases and J by 5 bases, with 11 bases between. The CDR3 is CAWTLNPYGYTF. The CDR3 region has the DNA TGTGCCTGGACCCTGAATCCGTATGGCTACACCTTC.

The chain carries TRBV12-5 and TRBJ2-3, with D perhaps being TRBD1 or TRBD2 (6 bases each). CDR1 and CDR2 from the germline V gene are LGHNT and FRNRAP. Trimming pared 4 bases from V and 4 bases from J, leaving 12 bases between. The CDR3 is 14 amino acids. The CDR3 DNA sequence: TGTGCTAGTGGTTCGGGGGCAGGGGCAGATACGCAGTATTTT. It encodes CASGSGAGADTQYF.

The J gene is TRBJ1-1, the V gene TRBV25-1; D ambiguous. V gave up 7 bases and J gave up 12 bases, with 15 bases separating them. Per germline, CDR1 MGHDK and CDR2 SYGVNS. The CDR3 sequence is 11 residues long. This chain's CDR3 is CASMGRAPPFF. CDR3 coding DNA: TGTGCCAGCATGGGTAGGGCGCCTCCTTTCTTT.

The rearrangement joins TRBV24-1 to TRBJ2-7, with D tentatively TRBD1 or TRBD2 (7 bases each). The V and J ends lost 3 bases and 3 bases respectively, with 14 bases between them. The CDR3 spans 15 residues. From germline, CDR1 is KGHDR and CDR2 SFDVKD. The CDR3 loop reads CATSDPGGGDYEQYF. The CDR3 DNA sequence: TGTGCCACCAGTGATCCAGGGGGGGGAGACTACGAGCAGTACTTC.

A few counts support this clonotype. The chain combines TRBV2 with TRBJ2-5; 9 nucleotides line up with TRBD2. CDR1 is SNHLY and CDR2 is FYNNEI in the germline V gene. Unmatched junction bases numbered 6, after V lost 4 bases and J lost 6 bases. The CDR3 is made up of 14 amino acids. CDR3 nucleotides: TGTGCCAGCAGTGGGCAAACTAGCGGGCAGACCCAGTACTTC. Translation gives CASSGQTSGQTQYF.

In this sample, this clonotype turned up a few times. This sequence joins TRBV7-2 and TRBJ2-1, with 10 nucleotides matching TRBD2. Germline V gives CDR1 SGHTA, CDR2 FQGNSA. The trim removed 3 bases at V and 8 bases at J, leaving 13 bases unmatched. There are 17 residues in the CDR3. The CDR3 DNA reads as TGTGCCAGCAGCTTTGTCGCTAGCGGGAGCATTAGGGATGAGCAGTTCTTC. This gives the protein CASSFVASGSIRDEQFF.

The chain recombines TRBV28 with TRBJ2-7; 7 bases fit TRBD2. Looked up from germline, CDR1 is MDHEN and CDR2 is SYDVKM. The V gene end was trimmed by 3 bases and the J gene end by 7 bases; junction bases not matched to a gene: 12. The CDR3 runs to 15 residues. The CDR3 loop reads CASSFLLARRGEQYF. The CDR3 DNA reads TGTGCCAGCAGTTTTCTACTAGCGCGACGGGGAGAGCAGTACTTC.

This clonotype appeared a few times. The rearrangement links TRBV19 to TRBJ2-7, with D possibly matching TRBD1 (6 bases). This CDR3 is 13 amino acids long. V gave up 8 bases and J gave up 7 bases, with 18 bases separating them. Looked up from germline, CDR1 is LNHDA and CDR2 is SQIVND (reference sequence). CDR3 in amino acids: CASGRDRYGEQYF. CDR3 DNA sequence: TGTGCCAGTGGCCGAGACAGGTATGGAGAGCAGTACTTC.

The chain has TRBV3-1 and TRBJ2-7, with D tentatively TRBD2 (5 bases). Germline assignment: CDR1 LGHDT and CDR2 YNNKEL (reference sequence). The CDR3 runs 14 residues. The V gene lost 3 bases and the J gene lost 6 bases, with 15 bases spanning the gap. The CDR3 nucleotides are TGTGCCAGCAGCCATCGGACTCGACGCTCCGAGCAGTACTTC. It encodes CASSHRTRRSEQYF.

The V call is TRBV5-1, the J call TRBJ2-1; 7 positions match TRBD2. The V gene end was trimmed by 2 bases and the J gene end by 6 bases; junction bases not matched to a gene: 8. The CDR3 spans 15 residues. Germline CDR1 is SGHRS and CDR2 is YFSETQ. The CDR3 DNA reads TGCGCCAGCAGCTTAGGAGCTAGCGGCACCAATGAGCAGTTCTTC. Translating gives CASSLGASGTNEQFF.